These 8 T cell receptor beta chains originate from one sample sequenced in a study of blood T cells in healthy people across ages. A second PCR, run for roughly 6 to 11 cycles, used a sample-barcoded 5' primer plus a J-beta primer mix. From the 5' RACE reads, TCRdb called clonotypes with MiXCR, one entry per CDR3 protein. The sample yields more than 1 million distinct CDR3 sequences, 40% to 50% seen once. Sequenced sample: blood. All receptors derive from a woman aged 60 to 75 in good health.

V and J are TRBV3-1 and TRBJ2-7; 14 nucleotides line up with TRBD2. Germline CDR1 is LGHDT and CDR2 is YNNKEL (reference sequence). With V trimmed by 3 bases and J by 6 bases, 10 bases remained unmatched. This CDR3 comprises 17 residues. CDR3 loop: CASSHSLLGLAGGEQYF. The CDR3 DNA follows: TGTGCCAGCAGCCACTCACTCCTCGGACTAGCGGGAGGCGAGCAGTACTTC.

Only a few counts were recorded for this clonotype. The chain couples TRBV20-1 to TRBJ2-1; 9 nucleotides line up with TRBD2. This CDR3 region has 14 residues. The V gene end was trimmed by 6 bases and the J gene end by 6 bases; junction bases not matched to a gene: 9. The germline CDR1 and CDR2 sequences are DFQATT and SNEGSKA (reference sequence). The CDR3 nucleotides are TGCAGTGCCAGCTTCGGACTAGCGCTCAATGAGCAGTTCTTC. Translated: CSASFGLALNEQFF.

This chain joins TRBV2 and TRBJ2-7; TRBD2 aligns across 13 bases. With 11 bases clipped from V and 1 base from J, the junction kept 20 bases outside the gene matches. The germline gives CDR1 SNHLY, CDR2 FYNNEI. The CDR3 loop spans 19 amino acids. The CDR3 DNA sequence: TGTGCCTCCCTCCCACAACCGGGACTAGCGGGAACCCGATCCTACGAGCAGTACTTC. Protein: CASLPQPGLAGTRSYEQYF. The whole variable domain, remainder taken from reference TRBV2 and TRBJ2-7, is EPEVTQTPSHQVTQMGQEVILRCVPISNHLYFYWYRQILGQKVEFLVSFYNNEISEKSEIFDDQFSVERPDGSNFTLKIRSTKLEDSAMYFCASLPQPGLAGTRSYEQYFGPGTRLTVT.

The gene calls are TRBV25-1 and TRBJ2-6, with D perhaps being TRBD1 or TRBD2 (6 bases each). This CDR3 has 16 amino acids. Germline V gene lookup returns CDR1 MGHDK and CDR2 SYGVNS. Trimming removed 4 bases from V and 4 bases from J, with 14 bases in between. The chain's CDR3 is CASSGEGGSGANVLTF. As DNA, the CDR3 is TGTGCCAGCAGTGGCGAGGGGGGTTCAGGGGCCAACGTCCTGACTTTC. Looking up the rest from reference TRBV25-1 and TRBJ2-6 gives the full variable domain: EADIYQTPRYLVIGTGKKITLECSQTMGHDKMYWYQQDPGMELHLIHYSYGVNSTEKGDLSSESTVSRIRTEHFPLTLESARPSHTSQYLCASSGEGGSGANVLTFGAGSRLTVL.

The gene calls are TRBV10-3 and TRBJ1-1; D gene uncertain. Germline CDR1 and CDR2: ENHRY and SYGVKD. The CDR3 spans 13 residues. The V and J ends lost 10 bases and 7 bases respectively, with 19 bases between them. The CDR3 bases are TGTGCCACCTGCGTGGAGGGCCGCGGTGAAGCTTTCTTT. As protein: CATCVEGRGEAFF.

The V gene is TRBV20-1, the J gene TRBJ2-1; 7 bases are a match to TRBD1. Germline V CDR1 and CDR2: DFQATT, SNEGSKA (reference sequence). Trimming at V came to 6 bases and at J to 3 bases, leaving 5 bases not matched to a gene. The CDR3 runs 13 residues. CDR3 region: CSALRDSYNEQFF. DNA of the CDR3: TGCAGTGCGCTCCGGGACAGCTACAATGAGCAGTTCTTC.

This chain uses TRBV11-2 with TRBJ2-3, with D perhaps TRBD1 or TRBD2 (5 bases each). Germline assignment: CDR1 SGHAT and CDR2 FQNNGV. Trimming removed 5 bases from V and 5 bases from J, with 14 bases in between. This CDR3 has 14 residues. CDR3 protein: CASSPPRERDTQYF. The CDR3 DNA follows: TGTGCCAGCAGCCCCCCCAGGGAGAGAGATACGCAGTATTTT.

The rearrangement links TRBV7-2 to TRBJ1-1; no definite D call. CDR3 size: 15 residues. In germline, CDR1 is SGHTA, CDR2 FQGNSA. Trimming stripped 1 base from V and 2 bases from J, with 11 bases between. CDR3 nucleotide sequence: TGTGCCAGCAGCTTAGTCGGGCAGATTAACACTGAAGCTTTCTTT. This sequence encodes CASSLVGQINTEAFF.